This TCR beta chain was profiled in a study of CD8 T cells in ankylosing spondylitis. Study-level findings and limits: Reportedly, significant enrichment of disease-linked clones occurred in matched ankylosing spondylitis synovial fluid.

V gave up 4 bases and J gave up 1 base, with 8 bases separating them. Germline assignment: CDR1 SGHRS and CDR2 YFSETQ. The CDR3 spans 14 residues. This clonotype was detected many times. Its antigen is not known. TCRdb passed the 5' RACE reads through MiXCR, listing each CDR3 protein once. The table lists fewer than 250,000 distinct CDR3 sequences, under 12% of them singletons. The specimen was blood, either unsorted or a sorted T cell fraction (not recorded which). The chain employs TRBV5-1 and TRBJ2-2; D gene ambiguous. This TCR was sampled from a male donor with ankylosing spondylitis or in good health (not recorded which). The DNA of the CDR3 is TGCGCCAGCAGCAAGGACGGGAACACCGGGGAGCTGTTTTTT. This sequence encodes CASSKDGNTGELFF.